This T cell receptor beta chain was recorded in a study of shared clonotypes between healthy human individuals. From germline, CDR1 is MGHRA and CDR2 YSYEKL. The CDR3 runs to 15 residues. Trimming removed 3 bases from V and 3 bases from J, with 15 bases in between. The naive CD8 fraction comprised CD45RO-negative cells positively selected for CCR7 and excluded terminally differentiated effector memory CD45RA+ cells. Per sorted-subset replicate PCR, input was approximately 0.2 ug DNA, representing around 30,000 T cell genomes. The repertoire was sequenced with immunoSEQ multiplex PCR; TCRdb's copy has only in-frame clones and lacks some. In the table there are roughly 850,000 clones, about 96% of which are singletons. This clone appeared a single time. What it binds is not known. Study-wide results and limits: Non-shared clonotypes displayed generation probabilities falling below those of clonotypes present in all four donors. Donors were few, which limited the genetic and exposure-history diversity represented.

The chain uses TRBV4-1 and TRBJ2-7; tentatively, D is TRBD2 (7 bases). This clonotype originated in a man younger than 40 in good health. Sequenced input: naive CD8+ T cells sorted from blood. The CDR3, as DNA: TGCGCCAGCAGCCAGGGAGGGGGGAATATCTACGAGCAGTACTTC. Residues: CASSQGGGNIYEQYF.